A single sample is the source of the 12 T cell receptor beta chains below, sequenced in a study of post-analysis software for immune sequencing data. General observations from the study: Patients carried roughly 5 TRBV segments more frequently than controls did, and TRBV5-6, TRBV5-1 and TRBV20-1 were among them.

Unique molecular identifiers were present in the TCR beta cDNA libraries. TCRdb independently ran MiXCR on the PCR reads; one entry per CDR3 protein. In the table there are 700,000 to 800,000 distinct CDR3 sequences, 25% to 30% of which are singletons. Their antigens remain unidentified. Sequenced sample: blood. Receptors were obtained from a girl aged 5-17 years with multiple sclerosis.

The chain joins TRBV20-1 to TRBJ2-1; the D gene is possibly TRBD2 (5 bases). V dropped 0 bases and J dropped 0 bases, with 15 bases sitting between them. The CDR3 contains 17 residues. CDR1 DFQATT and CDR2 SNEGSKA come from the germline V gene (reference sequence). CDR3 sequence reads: CSARDLLAGGSYNEQFF. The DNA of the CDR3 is TGCAGTGCTAGAGACCTTCTGGCGGGTGGCTCCTACAATGAGCAGTTCTTC.

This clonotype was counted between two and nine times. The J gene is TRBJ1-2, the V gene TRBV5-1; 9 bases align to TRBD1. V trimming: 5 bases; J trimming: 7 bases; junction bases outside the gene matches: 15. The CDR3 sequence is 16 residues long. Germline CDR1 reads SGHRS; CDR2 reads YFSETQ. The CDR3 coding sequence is TGCGCCAGCAGAACCCGGGACAGGGTTGGATTGAGTGGCTACACCTTC. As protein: CASRTRDRVGLSGYTF.

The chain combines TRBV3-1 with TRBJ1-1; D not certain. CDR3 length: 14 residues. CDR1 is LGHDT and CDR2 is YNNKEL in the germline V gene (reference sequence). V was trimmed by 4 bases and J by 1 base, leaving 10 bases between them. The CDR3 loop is CASSPERENTEAFF. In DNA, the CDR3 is TGTGCCAGCAGCCCGGAGCGTGAGAACACTGAAGCTTTCTTT.

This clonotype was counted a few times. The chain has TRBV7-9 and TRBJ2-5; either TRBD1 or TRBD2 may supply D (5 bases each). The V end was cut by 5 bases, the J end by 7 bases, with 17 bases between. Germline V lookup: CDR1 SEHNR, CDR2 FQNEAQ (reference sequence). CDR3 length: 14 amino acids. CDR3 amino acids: CASSIRDPKGTQYF. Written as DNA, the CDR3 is TGTGCCAGCAGCATCCGGGACCCCAAAGGGACCCAGTACTTC.

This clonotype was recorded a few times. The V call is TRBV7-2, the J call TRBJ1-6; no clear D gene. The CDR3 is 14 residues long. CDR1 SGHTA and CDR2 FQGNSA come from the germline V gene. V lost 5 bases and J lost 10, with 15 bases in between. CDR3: CASSLEGISSPLHF. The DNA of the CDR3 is TGTGCCAGCAGCCTAGAGGGTATTAGCTCACCCCTCCACTTT.

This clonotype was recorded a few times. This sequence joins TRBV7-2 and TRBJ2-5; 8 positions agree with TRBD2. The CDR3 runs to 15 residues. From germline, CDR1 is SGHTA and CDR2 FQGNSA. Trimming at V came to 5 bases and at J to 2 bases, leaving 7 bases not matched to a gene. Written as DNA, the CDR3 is TGTGCCAGCAGCCCGATAGCGGGGAAACAAGAGACCCAGTACTTC. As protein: CASSPIAGKQETQYF.

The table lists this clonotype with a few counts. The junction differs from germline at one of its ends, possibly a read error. CDR3 nucleotides: TGTGCCGGCAGCCAAGATCTGGGACGTCGCCTCGGTAATTCAGATACGCAGTATTTT. Its translation: CAGSQDLGRRLGNSDTQYF. V and J are TRBV3-1 and TRBJ2-3; D assignment may be TRBD1 or TRBD2 (5 bases each). The CDR3 length is 19 residues. CDR1 LGHDT and CDR2 YNNKEL come from the germline V gene (reference sequence).

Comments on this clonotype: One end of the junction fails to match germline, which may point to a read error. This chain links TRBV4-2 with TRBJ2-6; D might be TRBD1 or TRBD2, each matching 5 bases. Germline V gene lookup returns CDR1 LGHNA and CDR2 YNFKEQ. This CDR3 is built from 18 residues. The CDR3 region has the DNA TGTGCCAGCAGCCAAGATCCGGGTTGGGAGTATGGGGCCAACGTCCGGACTTTC. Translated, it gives CASSQDPGWEYGANVRTF.

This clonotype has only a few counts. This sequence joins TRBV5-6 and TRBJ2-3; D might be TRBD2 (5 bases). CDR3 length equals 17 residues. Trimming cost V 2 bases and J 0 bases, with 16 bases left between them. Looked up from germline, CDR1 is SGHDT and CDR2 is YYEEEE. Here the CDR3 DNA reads TGTGCCAGCAGCTTTATAGCGTCGTTGAGGAGCACAGATACGCAGTATTTT. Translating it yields CASSFIASLRSTDTQYF. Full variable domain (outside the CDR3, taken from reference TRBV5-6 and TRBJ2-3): DAGVTQSPTHLIKTRGQQVTLRCSPKSGHDTVSWYQQALGQGPQFIFQYYEEEERQRGNFPDRFSGHQFPNYSSELNVNALLLGDSALYLCASSFIASLRSTDTQYFGPGTRLTVL.

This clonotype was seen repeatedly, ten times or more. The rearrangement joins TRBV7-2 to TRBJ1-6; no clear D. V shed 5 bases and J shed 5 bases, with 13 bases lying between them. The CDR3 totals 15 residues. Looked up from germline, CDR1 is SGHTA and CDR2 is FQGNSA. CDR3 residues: CASSRNEGNNSPLHF. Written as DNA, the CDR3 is TGTGCCAGCAGCCGTAACGAAGGGAATAATTCACCCCTCCACTTT.

This CDR3 reads CASSTTTGGNTEAFF. The CDR3 bases are TGTGCCAGCAGCACGACGACAGGGGGGAACACTGAAGCTTTCTTT. This rearrangement joins TRBV7-2 to TRBJ1-1; 9 bases are shared with TRBD1. With 5 bases clipped from V and 1 base from J, the junction kept 5 bases outside the gene matches. The CDR3 is 15 residues long. The germline V gene has CDR1 SGHTA and CDR2 FQGNSA.

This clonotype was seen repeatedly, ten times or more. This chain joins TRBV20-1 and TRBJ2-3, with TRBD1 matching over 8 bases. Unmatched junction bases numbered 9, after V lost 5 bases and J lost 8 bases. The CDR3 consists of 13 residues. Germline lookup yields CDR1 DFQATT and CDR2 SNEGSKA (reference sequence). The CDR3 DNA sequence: TGCAGTGCTGATCAGGGGGCGCGGTCTACGCAGTATTTT. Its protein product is CSADQGARSTQYF.